The clone carrying this T cell receptor beta chain was counted between two and nine times. Its antigen is still unknown. The sample belongs to a study of identical twins. TCRdb reprocessed the 5' RACE reads with MiXCR, giving one entry per CDR3 protein. The data hold fewer than 650,000 distinct CDR3 sequences, with 9.5% to 10% observed a single time. Points from the study as a whole: Insertions ran lower in abundant cord blood beta clonotypes, though not in memory repertoires.

Looked up from germline, CDR1 is LGHDT and CDR2 is YNNKEL (reference sequence). J gave up 4 bases and V 6 bases, and 17 bases lay outside the gene matches. This CDR3 is built from 18 residues. The same specimen was also included in a second study, on yellow fever vaccine responses in identical twins.

The sample consisted of PBMCs. The receptor was derived from a woman between 18 and 29 years old in good health. V gene TRBV3-1 combines with J gene TRBJ2-7; 11 bases match TRBD2. CDR3 sequence reads: CASRPGGSGGARGYEQYF. In DNA form, the CDR3 reads TGTGCCAGCAGGCCTGGAGGTAGCGGGGGGGCCCGGGGATACGAGCAGTACTTC.